The T cell receptor beta chain described here comes from a study of T-cell memory formation after mild COVID-19. Using constant-segment primers, 5'RACE produced TCR alpha and TCR beta cDNA libraries carrying sample barcodes and UMIs. TCRdb ran MiXCR on the 5' RACE reads and lists one entry per CDR3 protein. The data hold around 470,000 distinct CDR3 sequences, with 20% observed a single time. This clonotype turned up a few times. Its antigen is unknown. The CDR3 is 13 residues long. The germline V gene encodes CDR1 SGHVS and CDR2 FNYEAQ. V trimming: 0 bases; J trimming: 12 bases; junction bases outside the gene matches: 2. The study's findings and limits: Clones that got smaller from day 15 to 85 had even CD4/CD8, while clones growing later tipped toward CD4+. The pre-infection memory compartment contained some responding clones, suggesting cross-reactive memory joined.

The TCR sequence derives from an adult woman who had mild COVID-19 (a few samples of this study predate the infection). Cell type and time point are not known. Sequencing was carried out using PBMCs or a T cell subset sorted from them (not recorded which). The chain employs TRBV7-6 and TRBJ2-1; 10 bases align to TRBD1. The CDR3 nucleotides read TGTGCCAGCAGCTTAGCCGGGACAGGGGTGCAGTTCTTC. Translated: CASSLAGTGVQFF.